The entry below gives a single TCR beta chain sequence along with its context. The CDR3 length is 18 residues. V was cut by 0 bases and J by 4 bases, with 21 bases left in between. The germline V gene encodes CDR1 LGHNA and CDR2 YNFKEQ. The data are from a study of blood T cell repertoires in COVID-19. Study-level information: Sample material is recorded as cDNA or gDNA derived from T cells, B-cell-depleted T cells, or PBMCs.

Methods used by the authors: Estimation of nucleated cell counts was performed using reference gene primer amplification. The data were produced by immunoSEQ multiplex PCR, yet TCRdb's version contains in-frame clones alone and is incomplete. V and J calls and clone size are copied from that table; D and trimming were computed from the DNA. The sample lists about 150,000 clones, more than 85% occurring once. Input material: peripheral blood. The V call is TRBV4-2, the J call TRBJ1-2; a weak D match, TRBD1 (5 bases). This clonotype originated in an older woman with acute or convalescent COVID-19. The CDR3 spells CASSQDRAQAPPIYGYTF. As DNA, the CDR3 is TGTGCCAGCAGCCAAGATCGGGCACAGGCTCCCCCAATCTATGGCTACACCTTC.